This TCR beta chain came from a study of cytomegalovirus exposure and HLA in healthy donors. Donors were ostensibly healthy at sampling, although undocumented immune exposures were probable. The CDR3 is made up of 13 amino acids. Germline CDR1 is MNHEY and CDR2 is SMNVEV (reference sequence). The V segment lost 2 bases and the J segment 3 bases; nucleotides outside the gene matches: 0. This PCR relied on a set of 60 Vbeta primers and 13 Jbeta primers. Assay: immunoSEQ multiplex PCR; the TCRdb copy retains only in-frame clones and omits some. The table has about 160,000 clones, under 75% seen once. This clone was seen only a few times. This same CDR3 is encoded by further DNA sequences in the sample.

This chain links TRBV27 with TRBJ1-2; 7 nucleotides align to TRBD1. The sequenced material came from PBMCs. The receptor comes from a woman in her sixties or seventies in good health and CMV-seropositive. CDR3 in DNA: TGTGCCAGCAGTTTAACAGGGGACTATGGCTACACCTTC. It codes for CASSLTGDYGYTF.